This is a list of T cell receptor beta chains from one sample in a study of shared clonotypes between healthy human individuals. Profiling relied on immunoSEQ multiplex PCR, and the TCRdb table lists in-frame clones only, not all of them. The sample carries fewer than 600,000 clones, about four fifths recorded once. The sequencing sample was made of PBMCs. The receptors here all came from a woman between 40 and 50 years old in good health. Some clones in this sample may be carry-over from other donors' samples. CDR3s include the opening cysteine and the closing phenylalanine or tryptophan. A D gene is named only where the DNA matches it firmly. Clone size is shown for a subset of rows, as once, few, many or a class of expanded clone.

V gene: TRBV10-2; J gene: TRBJ2-5; D gene: TRBD2; clone size: NA; CDR3 protein: CASSVGGRRETQYF; CDR3 DNA: TGCGCCAGCAGTGTCGGGGGGAGGAGGGAGACCCAGTACTTC
V gene: TRBV4-2; J gene: TRBJ1-1; D gene: NA; clone size: NA; CDR3 protein: CASSQEGGRTEAFF; CDR3 DNA: TGTGCCAGCAGCCAAGAAGGGGGACGCACTGAAGCTTTCTTT
V gene: TRBV6-6; J gene: TRBJ2-1; D gene: TRBD2; clone size: NA; CDR3 protein: CASSPGRAQFF; CDR3 DNA: TGTGCCAGCAGCCCCGGGAGGGCGCAGTTCTTC
V gene: TRBV28; J gene: TRBJ1-5; D gene: NA; clone size: NA; CDR3 protein: CASLPNLDQPQHF; CDR3 DNA: TGTGCCAGCCTACCTAATTTGGATCAGCCCCAGCATTTT
V gene: TRBV18; J gene: TRBJ1-3; D gene: TRBD1; clone size: few; CDR3 protein: CASSDQQGAGNTIYF; CDR3 DNA: TGTGCCAGCTCAGATCAACAGGGGGCAGGAAACACCATATATTTT
V gene: TRBV19; J gene: TRBJ1-2; D gene: TRBD1; clone size: NA; CDR3 protein: CASRRDRGYYGYTF; CDR3 DNA: TGTGCCAGTAGGCGGGACAGGGGGTACTATGGCTACACCTTC
V gene: TRBV11-2; J gene: TRBJ2-7; D gene: NA; clone size: NA; CDR3 protein: CASSLAGQRTSYEQYF; CDR3 DNA: TGTGCCAGCAGCTTAGCTGGACAGAGGACCTCCTACGAGCAGTACTTC
V gene: TRBV30; J gene: TRBJ2-5; D gene: NA; clone size: many; CDR3 protein: CAWSGGREETQYF; CDR3 DNA: TGTGCCTGGAGCGGGGGCAGGGAAGAGACCCAGTACTTC
V gene: TRBV9; J gene: TRBJ2-1; D gene: NA; clone size: NA; CDR3 protein: CASSVGPSEQFF; CDR3 DNA: TGTGCCAGCAGCGTAGGGCCTAGTGAGCAGTTCTTC
V gene: TRBV7-9; J gene: TRBJ2-1; D gene: TRBD2; clone size: NA; CDR3 protein: CASRELPGLAGADEQFF; CDR3 DNA: TGTGCCAGCAGGGAACTACCGGGACTAGCGGGAGCGGATGAGCAGTTCTTC
V gene: TRBV29-1; J gene: TRBJ2-5; D gene: NA; clone size: NA; CDR3 protein: CSVEGGGETQYF; CDR3 DNA: TGCAGCGTTGAAGGAGGAGGAGAGACCCAGTACTTC